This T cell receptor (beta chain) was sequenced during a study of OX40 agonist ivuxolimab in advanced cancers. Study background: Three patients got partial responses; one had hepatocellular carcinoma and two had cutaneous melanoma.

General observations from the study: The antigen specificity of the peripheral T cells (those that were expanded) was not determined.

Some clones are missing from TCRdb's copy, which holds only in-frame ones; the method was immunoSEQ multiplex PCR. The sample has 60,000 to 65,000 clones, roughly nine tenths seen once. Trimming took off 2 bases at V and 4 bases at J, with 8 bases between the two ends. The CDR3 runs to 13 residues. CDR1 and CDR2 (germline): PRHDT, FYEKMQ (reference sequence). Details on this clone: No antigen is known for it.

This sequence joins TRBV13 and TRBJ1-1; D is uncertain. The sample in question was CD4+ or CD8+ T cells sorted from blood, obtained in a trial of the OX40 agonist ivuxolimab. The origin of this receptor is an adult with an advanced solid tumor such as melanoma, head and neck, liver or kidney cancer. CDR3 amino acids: CASSLQRSTEAFF. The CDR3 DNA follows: TGTGCCAGCAGCTTACAGAGGAGCACTGAAGCTTTCTTT.